This entry features one T cell receptor (beta chain) sequence. Assay: immunoSEQ multiplex PCR; the TCRdb copy retains only in-frame clones and omits some. The sample holds 220,000 or so clones, around three quarters seen once. This sample is part of a study of blood T cell repertoires in COVID-19. This CDR3 has 14 residues. Germline V lookup: CDR1 MDHEN, CDR2 SYDVKM. V was shortened by 0 bases and J by 3 bases, with 9 bases between the two germline ends. The sample was peripheral blood. This sequence joins TRBV28 and TRBJ2-7, with a tentative D call TRBD1 (6 bases). The clonotype comes from a woman in her 70s with acute or convalescent COVID-19. The chain's CDR3 is CASSLWGRGYEQYF. The CDR3 DNA follows: TGTGCCAGCAGTTTATGGGGCAGGGGCTACGAGCAGTACTTC.